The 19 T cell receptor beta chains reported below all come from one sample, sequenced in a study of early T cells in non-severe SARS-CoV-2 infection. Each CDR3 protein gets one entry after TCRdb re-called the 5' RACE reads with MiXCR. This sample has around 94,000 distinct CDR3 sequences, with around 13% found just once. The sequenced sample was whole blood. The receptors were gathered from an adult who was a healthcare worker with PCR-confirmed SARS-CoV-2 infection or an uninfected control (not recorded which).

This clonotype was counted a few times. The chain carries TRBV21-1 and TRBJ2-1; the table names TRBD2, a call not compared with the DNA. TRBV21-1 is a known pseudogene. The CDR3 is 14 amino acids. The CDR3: CARKARAAYNEQFF. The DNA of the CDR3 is TGTGCCAGAAAAGCAAGGGCAGCCTACAATGAGCAGTTCTTC.

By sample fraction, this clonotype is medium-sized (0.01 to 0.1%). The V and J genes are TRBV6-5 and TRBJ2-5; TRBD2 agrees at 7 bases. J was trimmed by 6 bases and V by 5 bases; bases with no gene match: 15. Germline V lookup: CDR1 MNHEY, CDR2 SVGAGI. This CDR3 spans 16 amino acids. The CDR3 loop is CASSPAAGVTKKTQYF. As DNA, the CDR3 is TGTGCCAGCAGTCCCGCGGCGGGGGTAACCAAGAAGACCCAGTACTTC.

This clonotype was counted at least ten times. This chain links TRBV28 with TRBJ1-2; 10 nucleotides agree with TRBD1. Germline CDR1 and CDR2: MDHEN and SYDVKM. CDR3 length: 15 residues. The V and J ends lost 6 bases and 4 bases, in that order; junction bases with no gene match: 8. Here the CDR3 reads CASRETGTGAYGYTF. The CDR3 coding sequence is TGTGCCAGCAGGGAGACCGGGACAGGGGCCTATGGCTACACCTTC.

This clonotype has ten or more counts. The CDR3 protein is CASSSFSDTQYF. Written as DNA, the CDR3 is TGTGCCAGCAGCTCTTTTTCCGATACGCAGTATTTT. V usage is TRBV7-2 and J usage is TRBJ2-3; D not certain. The V end was cut by 4 bases, the J end by 6 bases, with 8 bases between. The CDR3 is made up of 12 amino acids. CDR1 and CDR2 from the germline V gene are SGHTA and FQGNSA.

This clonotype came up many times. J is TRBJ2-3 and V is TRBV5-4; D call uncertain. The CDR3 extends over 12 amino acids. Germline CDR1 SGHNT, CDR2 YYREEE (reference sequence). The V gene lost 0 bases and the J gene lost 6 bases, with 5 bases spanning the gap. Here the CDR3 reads CASSLETDTQYF. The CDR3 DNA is TGTGCCAGCAGCTTGGAAACCGATACGCAGTATTTT.

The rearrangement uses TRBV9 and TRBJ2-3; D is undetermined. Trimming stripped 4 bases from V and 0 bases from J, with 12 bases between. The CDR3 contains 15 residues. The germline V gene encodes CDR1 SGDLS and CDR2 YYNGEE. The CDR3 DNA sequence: TGTGCCAGCAGCTTCTCGGGTACTAGCACAGATACGCAGTATTTT. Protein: CASSFSGTSTDTQYF.

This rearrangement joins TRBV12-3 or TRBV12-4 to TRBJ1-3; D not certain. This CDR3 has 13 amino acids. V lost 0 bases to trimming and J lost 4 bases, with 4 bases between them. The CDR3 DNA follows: TGTGCCAGCAGTTTAGCGGCAGGAAACACCATATATTTT. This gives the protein CASSLAAGNTIYF.

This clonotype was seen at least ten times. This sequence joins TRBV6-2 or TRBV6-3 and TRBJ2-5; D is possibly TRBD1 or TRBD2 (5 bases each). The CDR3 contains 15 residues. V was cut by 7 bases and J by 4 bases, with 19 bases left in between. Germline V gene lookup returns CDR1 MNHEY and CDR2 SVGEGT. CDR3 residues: CASTYAGRGRETQYF. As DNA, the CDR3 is TGTGCCAGCACCTACGCAGGGCGAGGGAGAGAGACCCAGTACTTC.

CDR3 protein: CASSLDSYLGETHEQFF. Written as DNA, the CDR3 is TGTGCCAGCAGCTTAGATTCTTATCTAGGAGAAACACATGAGCAGTTCTTC. The chain combines TRBV11-3 with TRBJ2-1; D not resolved. CDR1 is SGHNT and CDR2 is YENEEA in the germline V gene. The CDR3 loop spans 17 amino acids. V lost 0 bases and J lost 8, with 20 bases in between.

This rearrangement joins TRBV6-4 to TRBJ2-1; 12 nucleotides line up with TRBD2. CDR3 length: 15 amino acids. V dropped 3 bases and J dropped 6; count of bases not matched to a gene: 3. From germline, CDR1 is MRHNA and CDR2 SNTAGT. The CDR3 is CASSELAGGANEQFF. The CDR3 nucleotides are TGTGCCAGCAGTGAGCTAGCGGGAGGGGCCAATGAGCAGTTCTTC.

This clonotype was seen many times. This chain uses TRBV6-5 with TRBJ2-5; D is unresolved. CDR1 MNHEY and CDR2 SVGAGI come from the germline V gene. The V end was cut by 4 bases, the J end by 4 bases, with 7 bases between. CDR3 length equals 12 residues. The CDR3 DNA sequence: TGTGCCAGCAGTTCCCTAGGAGAGACCCAGTACTTC. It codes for CASSSLGETQYF.

The CDR3 bases are TGTGCCAGCAGAAACCCTTACTACGAGCAGTACTTC. Encoded protein: CASRNPYYEQYF. This chain joins TRBV27 and TRBJ2-7; D uncertain. The CDR3 extends over 12 amino acids. The germline gives CDR1 MNHEY, CDR2 SMNVEV (reference sequence). The V and J ends lost 6 bases and 3 bases respectively, with 9 bases between them.

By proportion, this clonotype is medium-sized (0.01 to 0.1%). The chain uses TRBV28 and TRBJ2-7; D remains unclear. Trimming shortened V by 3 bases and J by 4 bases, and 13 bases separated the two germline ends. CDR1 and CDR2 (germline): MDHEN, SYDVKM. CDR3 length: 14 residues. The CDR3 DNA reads TGTGCCAGCAGTTTGGGATCTCCGCGGTACGAGCAGTACTTC. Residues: CASSLGSPRYEQYF.

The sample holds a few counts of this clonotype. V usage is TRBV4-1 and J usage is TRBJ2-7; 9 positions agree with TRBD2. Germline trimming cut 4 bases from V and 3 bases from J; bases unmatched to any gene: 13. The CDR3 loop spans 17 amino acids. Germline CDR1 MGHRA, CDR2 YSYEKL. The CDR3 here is CASSRTQLAGEGYEQYF. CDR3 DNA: TGCGCCAGCAGCCGGACCCAGTTAGCGGGAGAAGGCTACGAGCAGTACTTC.

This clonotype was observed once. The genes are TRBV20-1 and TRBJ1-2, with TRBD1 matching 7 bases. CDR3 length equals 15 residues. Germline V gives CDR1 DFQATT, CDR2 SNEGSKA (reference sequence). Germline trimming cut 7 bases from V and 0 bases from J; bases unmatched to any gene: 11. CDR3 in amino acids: CSGRDQGESNYGYTF. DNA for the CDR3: TGCAGTGGGAGAGACCAGGGGGAATCTAACTATGGCTACACCTTC.

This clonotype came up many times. The CDR3 nucleotides read TGTGCCAGCAGCTTATCAGGGCTGAATCAGCCCCAGCATTTT. This codes for CASSLSGLNQPQHF. This sequence joins TRBV13 and TRBJ1-5; tentative D call: TRBD1 (5 bases). V was pared by 2 bases and J by 4 bases, with 9 bases between. Looked up from germline, CDR1 is PRHDT and CDR2 is FYEKMQ (reference sequence). The CDR3 has 14 residues.

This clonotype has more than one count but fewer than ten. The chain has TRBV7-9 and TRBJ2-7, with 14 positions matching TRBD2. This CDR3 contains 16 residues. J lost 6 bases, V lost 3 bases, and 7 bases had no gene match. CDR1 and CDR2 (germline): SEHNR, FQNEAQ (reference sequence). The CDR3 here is CASSLTQGLAGAEQYF. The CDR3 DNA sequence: TGTGCCAGCAGCTTGACCCAGGGACTAGCGGGAGCCGAGCAGTACTTC.

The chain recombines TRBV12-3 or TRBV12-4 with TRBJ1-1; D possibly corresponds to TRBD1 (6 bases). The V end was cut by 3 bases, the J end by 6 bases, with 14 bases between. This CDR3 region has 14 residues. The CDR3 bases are TGTGCCAGCAGTTTTTGGGCAGGGGCATCTGAAGCTTTCTTT. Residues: CASSFWAGASEAFF.

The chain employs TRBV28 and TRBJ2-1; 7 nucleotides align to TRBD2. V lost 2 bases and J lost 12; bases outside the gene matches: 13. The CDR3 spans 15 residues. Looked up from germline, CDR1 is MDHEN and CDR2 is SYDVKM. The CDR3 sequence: CASSLRTAEGGRQFF. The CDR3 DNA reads TGTGCCAGCAGTTTACGGACGGCGGAGGGAGGGCGGCAGTTCTTC.